The 12 T cell receptor beta chains presented below share a single source sample, sequenced in a study of lymphopenia after photon versus proton radiotherapy. Produced via immunoSEQ multiplex PCR; TCRdb's table is partial and in-frame only. Of more than 30,000 clones listed, roughly 87% were seen once; the top ten hold about 6.3%. The sequencing here drew on peripheral blood, taken from a patient treated with proton-based radiotherapy. The receptors stem from a woman aged 70-85 years with pancreatic cancer. Some clones in this sample may be carry-over from other donors' samples.

The rearrangement uses TRBV15 and TRBJ1-4, with D perhaps matching TRBD1 (5 bases). The V end lost 8 bases, the J end lost 3 bases, and 13 bases lay between the germline ends. The CDR3 spans 14 residues. The germline CDR1 and CDR2 sequences are LNHNV and YYDKDF (reference sequence). CDR3 coding DNA: TGTGCCACCGGGAGGGGCCTGTCTAATGAAAAACTGTTTTTT. It yields the protein CATGRGLSNEKLFF.

The chain carries TRBV18 and TRBJ2-1; TRBD2 agrees at 11 bases. With 3 bases clipped from V and 5 bases from J, the junction kept 12 bases outside the gene matches. The germline CDR1 and CDR2 sequences are KGHSH and LQKENI. The CDR3 totals 18 residues. The CDR3 coding sequence is TGTGCCAGCTCACCTTCGGGACAGGGACTAGCGGAGAACAATGAGCAGTTCTTC. Its protein product is CASSPSGQGLAENNEQFF.

The CDR3 DNA reads TGTGCCAGCAGCCAGGGACTAGCGGGAGGGTACGAGCAGTACTTC. Its translation: CASSQGLAGGYEQYF. The chain is built from TRBV7-2 and TRBJ2-7; 16 nucleotides match TRBD2. The CDR3 is made up of 15 amino acids. V lost 5 bases to trimming and J lost 4 bases; unmatched junction nucleotides: 2. Germline values: CDR1 SGHTA, CDR2 FQGNSA.

This clone has a single count. The chain recombines TRBV7-2 with TRBJ2-1; 8 nucleotides align to TRBD1. The V gene end was trimmed by 5 bases and the J gene end by 7 bases; junction bases not matched to a gene: 4. The CDR3 runs to 13 residues. Germline V gene lookup returns CDR1 SGHTA and CDR2 FQGNSA. The CDR3 DNA reads as TGTGCCAGCAGCATGAACAGGGGGAATGAGCAGTTCTTC. Its translation is CASSMNRGNEQFF.

The chain carries TRBV21-1 and TRBJ2-7; the DNA was not used to check the table's D call, TRBD2. TRBV21-1 is tagged as a pseudogene. This CDR3 is 19 amino acids long. The CDR3 loop is CASSGDTGTSGKEIYEQYF. The DNA for the CDR3 is TGTGCCAGCAGCGGAGATACCGGGACTAGCGGGAAAGAGATCTACGAGCAGTACTTC.

This chain links TRBV29-1 with TRBJ1-1; D ambiguous. V lost 7 bases to trimming and J lost 3 bases, with 21 bases between them. This CDR3 contains 15 residues. Per germline, CDR1 SQVTM and CDR2 ANQGSEA. The CDR3 nucleotides read TGCAGCGAGTCCCCGCTGGGGAGTGCCGACACTGAAGCTTTCTTT. Translation: CSESPLGSADTEAFF.

This clone was detected once. The rearrangement links TRBV5-5 to TRBJ1-3, with D maybe TRBD1 (6 bases). Germline CDR1 is SGHKS and CDR2 is YYEKEE (reference sequence). Trimming left V 4 bases short and J 1 base short, with 15 bases between. This CDR3 has 16 residues. The CDR3 DNA is TGTGCCAGCAGCCGGGCTCCAGGGGCTTCTGGAAACACCATATATTTT. Its protein product is CASSRAPGASGNTIYF.

The chain carries TRBV11-2 and TRBJ2-1, with 7 positions matching TRBD2. Germline loops: CDR1 SGHAT, CDR2 FQNNGV. The CDR3 has 14 residues. The trim removed 1 base at V and 7 bases at J, leaving 4 bases unmatched. CDR3: CASSLVYSGNEQFF. CDR3 DNA sequence: TGTGCCAGCAGCTTAGTCTATAGCGGGAATGAGCAGTTCTTC.

J is TRBJ2-3 and V is TRBV27; a possible D gene is TRBD1 (6 bases). V was trimmed by 2 bases and J by 2 bases, leaving 8 bases between them. The CDR3 spans 14 residues. Germline CDR1 MNHEY, CDR2 SMNVEV (reference sequence). Here the CDR3 reads CASSLRGITDTQYF. The DNA for the CDR3 is TGTGCCAGCAGTTTAAGGGGGATCACAGATACGCAGTATTTT.

V gene TRBV7-2 combines with J gene TRBJ1-2; D unresolved. Trimming removed 0 bases at V and 1 base at J, with 6 bases between. This CDR3 spans 14 amino acids. The germline CDR1 and CDR2 sequences are SGHTA and FQGNSA. CDR3 DNA sequence: TGTGCCAGCAGCTTAGCTGCCAGTAACTATGGCTACACCTTC. Translated, it gives CASSLAASNYGYTF. Based on the CDR3 plus reference TRBV7-2 and TRBJ1-2, the full variable domain is GAGVSQSPSNKVTEKGKDVELRCDPISGHTALYWYRQSLGQGLEFLIYFQGNSAPDKSGLPSDRFSAERTGGSVSTLTIQRTQQEDSAVYLCASSLAASNYGYTFGSGTRLTVV.

The chain recombines TRBV2 with TRBJ1-6; D call uncertain. Germline V gene sequence: CDR1 SNHLY, CDR2 FYNNEI. The CDR3 runs 14 residues. V was pared by 7 bases and J by 8 bases, with 15 bases between. CDR3 bases: TGTGCCAGCACCCTTCTGATCGGGGATTCACCCCTCCACTTT. It encodes CASTLLIGDSPLHF.

The count of this clone is one. This chain joins TRBV7-8 and TRBJ2-3; D remains unclear. V shed 4 bases and J shed 2 bases, with 13 bases lying between them. The CDR3 spans 15 residues. Germline assignment: CDR1 SGHVS and CDR2 FQNEAQ. This CDR3 is CASSSGPTSTDTQYF. The CDR3, as DNA: TGTGCCAGCAGCTCCGGCCCGACTTCCACAGATACGCAGTATTTT. Filled out from reference TRBV7-8 and TRBJ2-3, the complete variable domain reads GAGVSQSPRYKVAKRGQDVALRCDPISGHVSLFWYQQALGQGPEFLTYFQNEAQLDKSGLPSDRFFAERPEGSVSTLKIQRTQQEDSAVYLCASSSGPTSTDTQYFGPGTRLTVL.